Presented here are 15 T cell receptor beta chains from one specimen sequenced in a study of shared clonotypes between healthy human individuals. Produced via immunoSEQ multiplex PCR; TCRdb's table is partial and in-frame only. The profile shows roughly 2.6 million clones, over 85% of them singletons. Specimen: naive CD4+ T cells sorted from blood. The subset here: CD45RA+ positively selected. All receptors derive from a young man in good health.

V gene TRBV5-1 combines with J gene TRBJ1-4; D is unclear. Trimming took 2 bases from V and 6 from J, leaving 11 bases between them. This CDR3 contains 14 residues. The germline CDR1 and CDR2 sequences are SGHRS and YFSETQ. The CDR3 DNA reads TGCGCCAGCAGCTTCGACCAGAGGGATGAAAAACTGTTTTTT. This encodes CASSFDQRDEKLFF. The variable domain in full, with the rest retrieved from reference TRBV5-1 and TRBJ1-4, is KAGVTQTPRYLIKTRGQQVTLSCSPISGHRSVSWYQQTPGQGLQFLFEYFSETQRNKGNFPGRFSGRQFSNSRSEMNVSTLELGDSALYLCASSFDQRDEKLFFGSGTQLSVL.

The CDR3 nucleotides read TGTGCCAGCAGCTTAAGAGCGGGGGGCCATCAGGATACGCAGTATTTT. The encoded protein is CASSLRAGGHQDTQYF. The rearrangement uses TRBV7-6 and TRBJ2-3; TRBD2 agrees at 9 bases. From germline, CDR1 is SGHVS and CDR2 FNYEAQ. The trim removed 2 bases at V and 6 bases at J, leaving 9 bases unmatched. The CDR3 sequence is 16 residues long.

The V gene is TRBV2, the J gene TRBJ2-2, with D unresolved. From germline, CDR1 is SNHLY and CDR2 FYNNEI. Trimming removed 6 bases from V and 7 bases from J, with 12 bases in between. The CDR3 runs 13 residues. This CDR3 reads CASRNTPVGELFF. CDR3 sequence (DNA): TGTGCCAGCAGAAACACCCCCGTCGGGGAGCTGTTTTTT.

The chain recombines TRBV27 with TRBJ2-7; 7 bases map to TRBD2. CDR3 length: 15 amino acids. Germline V gives CDR1 MNHEY, CDR2 SMNVEV (reference sequence). Trimming cost V 3 bases and J 4 bases; bases outside gene matches: 9. The CDR3: CASSLSLAVIYEQYF. For the CDR3, the DNA is TGTGCCAGCAGTTTGTCCCTAGCGGTTATTTACGAGCAGTACTTC.

CDR3 protein: CASSLQGAKELFF. In nucleotides, the CDR3 is TGTGCCAGCAGCCTTCAGGGGGCGAAGGAGCTGTTTTTT. The chain is built from TRBV28 and TRBJ2-2; TRBD1 matches 8 bases. Germline V gives CDR1 MDHEN, CDR2 SYDVKM. The CDR3 extends over 13 amino acids. The V segment lost 6 bases and the J segment 10 bases; nucleotides outside the gene matches: 7.

This chain uses TRBV7-3 with TRBJ2-3; tentative D call: TRBD2 (6 bases). The CDR3 is 15 amino acids. V was clipped by 4 bases and J by 2 bases, with 13 bases between them. Looked up from germline, CDR1 is SGHTA and CDR2 is FQGTGA. The CDR3 DNA follows: TGTGCCAGCAGCTCGACGGGACTCCTCACAGATACGCAGTATTTT. Translated, it gives CASSSTGLLTDTQYF.

V is TRBV4-3 and J is TRBJ1-4; D possibly corresponds to TRBD1 (5 bases). The CDR3 contains 15 residues. Looked up from germline, CDR1 is LGHNA and CDR2 is YSLEER. Trimming left V 0 bases short and J 5 bases short, with 10 bases between. The CDR3 loop is CASSQEGGANEKLFF. CDR3 sequence (DNA): TGCGCCAGCAGCCAAGAGGGCGGGGCAAATGAAAAACTGTTTTTT.

The chain has TRBV4-3 and TRBJ2-3, with 9 bases lining up with TRBD2. Trimming took 0 bases from V and 6 from J; bases not matched to a gene: 7. Germline loops: CDR1 LGHNA, CDR2 YSLEER. The CDR3 loop spans 16 amino acids. The CDR3 sequence: CASSQDTGGGGDTQYF. As DNA, the CDR3 is TGCGCCAGCAGCCAAGATACCGGCGGGGGGGGTGATACGCAGTATTTT.

The chain carries TRBV4-3 and TRBJ1-3; D gene uncertain. This CDR3 has 14 residues. Germline-derived CDR1 and CDR2 are LGHNA and YSLEER. V lost 1 base to trimming and J lost 2 bases, with 6 bases between them. The CDR3 sequence: CASSQGNAGNTIYF. CDR3 DNA sequence: TGCGCCAGCAGCCAAGGCAACGCTGGAAACACCATATATTTT.

The chain carries TRBV7-2 and TRBJ2-5, with TRBD2 identical over 12 bases. Germline V gene sequence: CDR1 SGHTA, CDR2 FQGNSA. The CDR3 loop spans 17 amino acids. J gave up 7 bases and V 6 bases, and 15 bases lay outside the gene matches. The CDR3, as DNA: TGTGCCAGCAGAGGGTCAAGGGGACTAGCGGGCTGGGGGACCCAGTACTTC. Its translation is CASRGSRGLAGWGTQYF.

V is TRBV7-2 and J is TRBJ2-7; 9 positions agree with TRBD1. Germline lookup yields CDR1 SGHTA and CDR2 FQGNSA. The CDR3 has 15 residues. The V and J ends lost 4 bases and 3 bases, in that order; junction bases with no gene match: 7. The CDR3 spells CASSSVGTGLYEQYF. CDR3 nucleotides: TGTGCCAGCAGCTCCGTGGGGACAGGGCTCTACGAGCAGTACTTC.

The rearrangement links TRBV7-2 to TRBJ1-1; weak D call: TRBD1 (5 bases). The CDR3 sequence is 13 residues long. The germline V gene has CDR1 SGHTA and CDR2 FQGNSA. V lost 1 base and J 11 bases, leaving 14 bases between the germline ends. The CDR3, as DNA: TGTGCCAGCAGCTTAGTTCGCGAGGGACGGGCTTTCTTT. This sequence encodes CASSLVREGRAFF.

The sample holds one count of this clone. This chain links TRBV4-1 with TRBJ2-4; no firm D call. The germline V gene encodes CDR1 MGHRA and CDR2 YSYEKL. This CDR3 spans 16 amino acids. The ends were cut back, 1 base at V and 8 bases at J, with 18 bases in the middle. CDR3 in amino acids: CASSQVNVPPADIQYF. The CDR3 region has the DNA TGCGCCAGCAGCCAAGTCAACGTACCCCCCGCGGACATTCAGTACTTC.

The chain recombines TRBV29-1 with TRBJ2-1; 8 nucleotides line up with TRBD1. The V gene's germline CDR1 is SQVTM and CDR2 ANQGSEA. Trimming took 3 bases from V and 7 from J; bases not matched to a gene: 5. This CDR3 region has 13 residues. Here the CDR3 DNA reads TGCAGCGTTGAGACAGGGGTGGGGAATGAGCAGTTCTTC. Translated: CSVETGVGNEQFF.

The chain employs TRBV2 and TRBJ2-2; tentatively, D is TRBD2 (5 bases). Trimming shortened V by 5 bases and J by 5 bases, and 12 bases separated the two germline ends. In germline, CDR1 is SNHLY, CDR2 FYNNEI. The CDR3 contains 14 residues. This chain's CDR3 is CASSPRAGTGELFF. In nucleotides, the CDR3 is TGTGCCAGCAGTCCGAGGGCTGGGACCGGGGAGCTGTTTTTT.